This TCR beta chain was sequenced in a study of CD8 T cell repertoires and HIV-1 epitope variants. Whole-study context: Each of Twenty-five Gag and Nef epitope peptides stimulated a separate culture.

The assay was immunoSEQ multiplex PCR, and TCRdb's table has in-frame clones only and misses some. The table shows about 5,000 clones, with roughly 67% occurring only once. This CDR3 is 12 amino acids long. The germline V gene encodes CDR1 LNHDA and CDR2 SQIVND (reference sequence). With 5 bases removed from V and 8 bases from J, the gap between germline ends came to 12 bases. On this clone: The antigen remains unidentified.

General observations from the study: Fewer than ten TCR beta clonotypes were antigen-specific, six apparently recognizing autologous or escape variants.

The rearrangement links TRBV19 to TRBJ1-2; D is undetermined. The sequenced material came from cultured CD8+ T cells derived from PBMCs. The receptor was isolated from a male donor with HIV. CDR3 DNA: TGTGCCAGTAGTCCTGGACCAAGAGGCTACACCTTC. It specifies CASSPGPRGYTF.